This paragraph reports one TCR beta chain. The antigen remains undetermined. The protocol was immunoSEQ multiplex PCR, while the TCRdb copy is restricted to in-frame clones and leaves out a portion. The sample lists 60,000 to 85,000 clones; 85% to 90% were seen once. The data were obtained in a study of radiotherapy plus CTLA-4 blockade in lung cancer. The wider study: Disease control reached more than 25%, with objective responses in around 19%. Study outcomes and limitations: Early clone dynamics of blood T cells, plus interferon-beta, reportedly predicted response best.

Between the trimmed V and J ends, which lost 0 bases and 2 bases, there was a span of 11 bases. The CDR3 consists of 15 residues. The germline V gene encodes CDR1 MGHDK and CDR2 SYGVNS. Ipilimumab CTLA-4 blockade and focal radiation were given to patients with chemo-refractory metastatic non-small-cell lung cancer. The chain combines TRBV25-1 with TRBJ2-7; D call uncertain. The source was peripheral blood, collected from a patient treated with radiotherapy plus ipilimumab. This TCR derives from a human donor with non-small cell lung cancer who had stable disease on radiotherapy plus ipilimumab. The CDR3 loop is CASSEYPEYAYEQYF. CDR3 DNA sequence: TGTGCCAGCAGTGAATACCCAGAGTACGCCTACGAGCAGTACTTC.